These T cell receptor beta chains were read from a single sample in a study of control samples from healthy donors and cancer patients. Profiled with immunoSEQ multiplex PCR; TCRdb holds only in-frame clones, not every one. The top ten clones hold more than 1.1% of a sample with around 200,000 clones, 85% to 95% of them seen once. Material for sequencing was blood. These receptors all come from a man younger than 35 in good health. Both conserved end residues are part of each CDR3. A D gene is named only where the DNA matches it firmly.

CDR3aa	CDR3nt	d_gene	v_gene	j_gene
CATEQNLNQPQHF	TGTGCCACCGAACAGAACCTAAATCAGCCCCAGCATTTT	.	TRBV28	TRBJ1-5
CASRGQVPTFEQYF	TGTGCCAGCAGGGGACAGGTCCCTACGTTCGAGCAGTACTTC	TRBD1	TRBV6-5	TRBJ2-7
CSATFSGGALGEQFF	TGCAGCGCAACGTTTAGCGGGGGGGCCTTAGGGGAGCAGTTCTTC	TRBD2	TRBV29-1	TRBJ2-1
CASSSGQGLAKNIQYF	TGCGCCAGCAGCTCGGGACAGGGGTTAGCCAAAAACATTCAGTACTTC	TRBD1	TRBV5-1	TRBJ2-4
CASSSNRGRDATNEKLFF	TGTGCCAGCAGCTCGAACAGGGGGCGCGATGCAACTAATGAAAAACTGTTTTTT	TRBD1	TRBV7-9	TRBJ1-4
CASSSGANVLTF	TGTGCCAGCAGCTCTGGGGCCAACGTCCTGACTTTC	.	TRBV12-3/TRBV12-4	TRBJ2-6
CASREAVFAYNEQFF	TGCGCCAGCAGAGAAGCGGTTTTCGCCTACAATGAGCAGTTCTTC	.	TRBV5-1	TRBJ2-1
CASSNRDRNSPLHF	TGTGCCAGCAGTAACCGGGACAGGAATTCACCCCTCCACTTT	TRBD1	TRBV27	TRBJ1-6
CASSLLTGVNNEQFF	TGCGCCAGCAGCTTACTGACAGGGGTCAACAATGAGCAGTTCTTC	TRBD1	TRBV5-1	TRBJ2-1
CATSRGLAGTYEQYF	TGTGCCACCAGCAGAGGATTGGCGGGGACCTACGAGCAGTACTTC	.	TRBV15	TRBJ2-7